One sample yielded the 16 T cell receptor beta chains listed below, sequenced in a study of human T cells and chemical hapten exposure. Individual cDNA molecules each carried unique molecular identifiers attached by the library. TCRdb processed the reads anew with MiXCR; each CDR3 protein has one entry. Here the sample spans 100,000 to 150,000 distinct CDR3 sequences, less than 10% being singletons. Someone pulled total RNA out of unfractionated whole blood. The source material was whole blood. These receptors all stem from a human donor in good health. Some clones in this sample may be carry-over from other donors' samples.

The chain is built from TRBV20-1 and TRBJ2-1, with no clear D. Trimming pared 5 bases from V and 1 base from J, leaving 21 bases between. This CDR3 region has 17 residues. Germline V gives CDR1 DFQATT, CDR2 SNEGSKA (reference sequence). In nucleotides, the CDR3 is TGCAGTGCTGACCCCGACCGAAGGACCAAATCCTACAATGAGCAGTTCTTC. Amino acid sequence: CSADPDRRTKSYNEQFF.

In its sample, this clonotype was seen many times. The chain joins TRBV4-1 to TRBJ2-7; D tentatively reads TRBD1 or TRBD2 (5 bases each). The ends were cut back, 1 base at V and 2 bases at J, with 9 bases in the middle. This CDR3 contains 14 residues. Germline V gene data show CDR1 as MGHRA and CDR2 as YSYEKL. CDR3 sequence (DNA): TGCGCCAGCAGCCAAGTCACGGGGCCCTACGAGCAGTACTTC. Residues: CASSQVTGPYEQYF.

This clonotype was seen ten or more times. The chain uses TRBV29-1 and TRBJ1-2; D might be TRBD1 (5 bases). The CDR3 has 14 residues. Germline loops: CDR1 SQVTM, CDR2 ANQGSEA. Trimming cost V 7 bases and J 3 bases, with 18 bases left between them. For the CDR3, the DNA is TGCAGCGCCGATGATACAGGAGGAGACTATGGCTACACCTTC. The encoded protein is CSADDTGGDYGYTF.

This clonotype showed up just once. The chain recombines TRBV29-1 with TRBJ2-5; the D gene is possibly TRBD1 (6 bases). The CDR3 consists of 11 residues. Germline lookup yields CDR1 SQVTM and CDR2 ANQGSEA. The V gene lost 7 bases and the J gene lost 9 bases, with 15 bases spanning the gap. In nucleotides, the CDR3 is TGCAGCGGGGGACACAACGAGGCCCAGTACTTC. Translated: CSGGHNEAQYF.

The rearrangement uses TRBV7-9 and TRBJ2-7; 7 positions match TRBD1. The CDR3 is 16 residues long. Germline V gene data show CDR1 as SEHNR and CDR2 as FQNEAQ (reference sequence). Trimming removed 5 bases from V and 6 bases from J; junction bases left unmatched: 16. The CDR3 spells CASSLPQTGAKGEQYF. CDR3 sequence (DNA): TGTGCCAGCAGCCTACCTCAAACAGGGGCCAAGGGCGAGCAGTACTTC.

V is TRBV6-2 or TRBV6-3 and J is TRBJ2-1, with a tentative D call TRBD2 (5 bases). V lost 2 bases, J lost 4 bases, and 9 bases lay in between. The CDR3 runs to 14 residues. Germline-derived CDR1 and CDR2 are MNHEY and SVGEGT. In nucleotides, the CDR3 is TGTGCCAGCAGTTACCCCCCGGGATACAATGAGCAGTTCTTC. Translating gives CASSYPPGYNEQFF.

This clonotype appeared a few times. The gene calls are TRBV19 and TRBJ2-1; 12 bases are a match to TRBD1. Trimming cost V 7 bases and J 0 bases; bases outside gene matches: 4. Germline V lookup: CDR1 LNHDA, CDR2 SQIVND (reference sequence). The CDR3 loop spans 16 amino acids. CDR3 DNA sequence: TGTGCCAGTACCGGGACAGGGGGCATCTCCTACAATGAGCAGTTCTTC. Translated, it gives CASTGTGGISYNEQFF.

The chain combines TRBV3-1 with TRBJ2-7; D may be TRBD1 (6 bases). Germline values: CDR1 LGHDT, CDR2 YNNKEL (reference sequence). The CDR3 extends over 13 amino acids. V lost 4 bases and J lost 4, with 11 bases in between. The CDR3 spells CASSRRGLYEQYF. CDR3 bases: TGTGCCAGCAGCCGCAGGGGCCTATACGAGCAGTACTTC.

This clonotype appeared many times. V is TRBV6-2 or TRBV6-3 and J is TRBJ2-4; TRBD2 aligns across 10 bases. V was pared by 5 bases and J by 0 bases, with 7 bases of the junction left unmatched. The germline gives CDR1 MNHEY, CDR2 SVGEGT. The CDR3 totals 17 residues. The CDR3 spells CASSPGTSVVAKNIQYF. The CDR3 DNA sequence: TGTGCCAGCAGTCCCGGGACTAGCGTGGTAGCCAAAAACATTCAGTACTTC.

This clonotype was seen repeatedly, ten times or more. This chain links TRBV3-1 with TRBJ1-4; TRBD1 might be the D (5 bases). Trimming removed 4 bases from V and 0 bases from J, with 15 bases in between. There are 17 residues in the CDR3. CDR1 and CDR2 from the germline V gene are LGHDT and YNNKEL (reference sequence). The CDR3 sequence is CASSPPAGGATNEKLFF. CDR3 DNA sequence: TGTGCCAGCAGCCCCCCGGCGGGGGGTGCAACTAATGAAAAACTGTTTTTT.

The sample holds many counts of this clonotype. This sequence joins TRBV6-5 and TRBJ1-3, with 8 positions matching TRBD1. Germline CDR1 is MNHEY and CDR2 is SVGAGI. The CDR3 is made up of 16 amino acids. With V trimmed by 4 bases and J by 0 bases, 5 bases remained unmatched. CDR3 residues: CASSSRQGLSGNTIYF. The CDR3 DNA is TGTGCCAGCAGTTCAAGACAGGGGCTCTCTGGAAACACCATATATTTT.

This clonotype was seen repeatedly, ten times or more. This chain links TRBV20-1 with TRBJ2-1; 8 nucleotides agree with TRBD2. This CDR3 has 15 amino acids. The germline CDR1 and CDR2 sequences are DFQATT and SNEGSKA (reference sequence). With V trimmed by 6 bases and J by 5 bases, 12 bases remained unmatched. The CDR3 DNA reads TGCAGTGCCCATAGCGGGGAGACAGATCACAATGAGCAGTTCTTC. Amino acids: CSAHSGETDHNEQFF.

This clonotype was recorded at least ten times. CDR3 loop: CASSLSGGYGYTF. In DNA, the CDR3 is TGTGCCAGCAGTTTGTCGGGGGGTTATGGCTACACCTTC. The J gene is TRBJ1-2, the V gene TRBV27, with a possible D match to TRBD1 (5 bases). V was trimmed by 3 bases and J by 5 bases, leaving 10 bases between them. The CDR3 is made up of 13 amino acids. Germline CDR1 MNHEY, CDR2 SMNVEV (reference sequence).

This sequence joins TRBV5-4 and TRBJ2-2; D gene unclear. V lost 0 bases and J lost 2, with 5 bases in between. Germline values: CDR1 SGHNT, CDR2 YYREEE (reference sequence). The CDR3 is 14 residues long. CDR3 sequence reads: CASSLVPNTGELFF. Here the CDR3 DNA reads TGTGCCAGCAGCTTGGTCCCCAACACCGGGGAGCTGTTTTTT.

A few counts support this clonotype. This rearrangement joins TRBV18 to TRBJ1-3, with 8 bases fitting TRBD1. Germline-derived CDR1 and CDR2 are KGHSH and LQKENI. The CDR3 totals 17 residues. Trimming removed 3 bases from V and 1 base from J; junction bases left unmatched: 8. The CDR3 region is CASSPRQGAPSGNTIYF. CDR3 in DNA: TGTGCCAGCTCACCTCGTCAGGGGGCCCCGTCTGGAAACACCATATATTTT. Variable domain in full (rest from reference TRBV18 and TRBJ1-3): NAGVMQNPRHLVRRRGQEARLRCSPMKGHSHVYWYRQLPEEGLKFMVYLQKENIIDESGMPKERFSAEFPKEGPSILRIQQVVRGDSAAYFCASSPRQGAPSGNTIYFGEGSWLTVV.

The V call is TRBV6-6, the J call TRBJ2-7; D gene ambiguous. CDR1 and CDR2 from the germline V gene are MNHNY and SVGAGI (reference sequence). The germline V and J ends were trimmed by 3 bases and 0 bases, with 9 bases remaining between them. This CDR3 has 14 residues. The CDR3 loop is CASSYSRTSYEQYF. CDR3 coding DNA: TGTGCCAGCAGTTATTCACGTACCTCCTACGAGCAGTACTTC.